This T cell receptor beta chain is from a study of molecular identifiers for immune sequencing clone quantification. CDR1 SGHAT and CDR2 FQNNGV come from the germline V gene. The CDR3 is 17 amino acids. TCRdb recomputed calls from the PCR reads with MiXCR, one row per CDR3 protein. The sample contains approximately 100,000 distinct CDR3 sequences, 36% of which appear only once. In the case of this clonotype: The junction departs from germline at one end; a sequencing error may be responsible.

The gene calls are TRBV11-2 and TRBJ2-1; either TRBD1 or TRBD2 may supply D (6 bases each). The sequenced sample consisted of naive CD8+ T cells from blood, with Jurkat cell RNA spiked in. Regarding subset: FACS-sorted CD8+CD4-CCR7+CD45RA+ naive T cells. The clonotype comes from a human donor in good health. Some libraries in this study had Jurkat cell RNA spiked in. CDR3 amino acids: CASTLMGGLFSYNEQFF. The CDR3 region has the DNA TGTGCCAGCACCTTAATGGGGGGCCTGTTCTCCTACAATGAGCAGTTCTTC.